The text below deals with one T cell receptor (beta chain). Its antigen is as yet unknown. This CDR3 spans 15 amino acids. Trimming shortened V by 2 bases and J by 6 bases, and 15 bases separated the two germline ends. Germline V gene lookup returns CDR1 MNHEY and CDR2 SVGEGT. The data are from a study of human T cells and chemical hapten exposure. Study-wide results and caveats: With regard to DPC sensitization, TCRs above 1 in 1000 frequency did not change.

Indicated time point: patch test 1, 2 weeks after DPC sensitization. Sample treatment: therapeutic diphenylcyclopropenone sensitization with weekly scalp DPC. TCRdb called the RACE reads again in MiXCR, with one record for every CDR3 protein. Seen here are tens of thousands of distinct CDR3 sequences, around 9% observed once, and the top ten hold around 4.5%. This TCR came from a woman in her forties or fifties with alopecia areata. Some clones in this sample may be carry-over from other donors' samples. Sequenced material: whole blood, taken in connection with sensitization to the hapten diphenylcyclopropenone (DPC). This chain joins TRBV6-2 or TRBV6-3 and TRBJ2-3; D possibly corresponds to TRBD1 (5 bases). This chain's CDR3 is CASSYANRLRDTQYF. In DNA form, the CDR3 reads TGTGCCAGCAGTTACGCGAACAGGCTCAGGGATACGCAGTATTTT.